The 3 T cell receptor beta chains below were found in one sample sequenced in a study of shared clonotypes between healthy human individuals. Terminally differentiated effector memory CD45RA+ cells were left out of the naive CD8 fraction, which was CD45RO-negative and positively selected for CCR7. Clones were sequenced by immunoSEQ multiplex PCR, and TCRdb holds only the in-frame ones, with some missing. The sample records 660,000 or so clones, about 96% being singletons. Sequenced material: naive CD8+ T cells sorted from blood. The receptors here all came from a woman in her thirties in good health.

The V call is TRBV21-1, the J call TRBJ2-7; the table's TRBD1 call for D was not verified on the DNA. TRBV21-1 is recorded as a pseudogene. The CDR3 extends over 20 amino acids. CDR3 DNA: TGTGCCAGCAGCAAATCCGAACGGACAGGGGGGTTTTTTTACTCCTACGAGCAGTACTTC. It specifies CASSKSERTGGFFYSYEQYF.

The V and J genes are TRBV6-6 and TRBJ1-5; D gene ambiguous. Trimming removed 2 bases at V and 4 bases at J, with 9 bases between. This CDR3 comprises 14 residues. CDR1 MNHNY and CDR2 SVGAGI come from the germline V gene (reference sequence). The CDR3 DNA reads TGTGCCAGCAGTTACGTGCGGGAAAATCAGCCCCAGCATTTT. It is translated as CASSYVRENQPQHF.

This clone was counted once. J is TRBJ2-7 and V is TRBV27; 7 nucleotides align to TRBD2. V was pared by 9 bases and J by 5 bases, with 13 bases of the junction left unmatched. This CDR3 spans 14 amino acids. Germline V lookup: CDR1 MNHEY, CDR2 SMNVEV (reference sequence). In DNA, the CDR3 is TGTGCCAGTCGAAGCGGGGACGTCTTCCACGAGCAGTACTTC. Protein: CASRSGDVFHEQYF.